This T cell receptor beta chain was obtained from a study of blood T cell repertoires in COVID-19. At the level of the study: From the United States, Italy and Spain came samples of acute and convalescent COVID-19. T cells, B-cell-depleted T cells, or PBMCs provided the cDNA or gDNA that served as material.

Germline CDR1 is LGHDT and CDR2 is YNNKEL (reference sequence). This CDR3 comprises 12 residues. The V end lost 3 bases, the J end lost 0 bases, and 3 bases lay between the germline ends. Authors' analysis steps: Reference gene primer amplification gave nucleated cell count estimates. This table comes from immunoSEQ multiplex PCR, and its TCRdb copy is limited to in-frame clones, with some not included. V and J calls and clone size are as listed in that table; D and trimming were resolved from the DNA. The data hold about 130,000 clones, with around 85% observed a single time. The sample taken for sequencing was peripheral blood. This TCR came from a woman aged 80 or older with acute or convalescent COVID-19. The V and J genes are TRBV3-1 (or the pseudogene TRBV3-2) and TRBJ2-7; no definite D call. The CDR3 DNA reads TGTGCCAGCAGCCATTACTCCTACGAGCAGTACTTC. Amino acid sequence: CASSHYSYEQYF.